This is a list of T cell receptor beta chains from one sample in a study of T cells in Graves' hyperthyroidism and ophthalmopathy. TCRdb redid the calling of the multiplex PCR reads with MiXCR, one entry per CDR3 protein. The data show approximately 600,000 distinct CDR3 sequences, roughly 20% seen once. The material sequenced was blood. Receptors were obtained from a man aged 25-45 years with Graves' ophthalmopathy. Each CDR3 is given with its conserved first and last residue. A D gene is named only where the DNA matches it firmly. Size is omitted from some rows. Given values are once, few, many or a class for expanded clones.

v_call: TRBV28
d_call: NA
clone_size: many
j_call: TRBJ1-3
cdr3_nt: TGTGCCAGCCTTCCATCCTCTGGAAACACCATATATTTT
cdr3_aa: CASLPSSGNTIYF

v_call: TRBV11-2
d_call: NA
clone_size: few
j_call: TRBJ2-3
cdr3_nt: TGTGCCAGCAGCTTAGTGGCGGGTCAGGGTGTAGATACGCAGTATTTT
cdr3_aa: CASSLVAGQGVDTQYF

v_call: TRBV28
d_call: NA
clone_size: NA
j_call: TRBJ1-1
cdr3_nt: TGTGCCAGCAGTCCCCCACAGGGAACTGAAGCTTTCTTT
cdr3_aa: CASSPPQGTEAFF

v_call: TRBV3-1
d_call: NA
clone_size: few
j_call: TRBJ2-1
cdr3_nt: TGTGCCAGCACCCTGACGGGGAATGAGCAGTTCTTC
cdr3_aa: CASTLTGNEQFF

v_call: TRBV12-3/TRBV12-4
d_call: TRBD2
clone_size: NA
j_call: TRBJ2-2
cdr3_nt: TGTGCCAGCAGTTCTTCCGGGGGGGACACCGGGGAGCTGTTTTTT
cdr3_aa: CASSSSGGDTGELFF

v_call: TRBV7-9
d_call: TRBD1
clone_size: NA
j_call: TRBJ2-7
cdr3_nt: TGTGCCAGCAGATCCGGGACAGACTACGAGCAGTACTTC
cdr3_aa: CASRSGTDYEQYF

v_call: TRBV7-2
d_call: NA
clone_size: many
j_call: TRBJ2-1
cdr3_nt: TGTGCCAGCAGCTTAATAGCGACCCACAATGAGCAGTTCTTC
cdr3_aa: CASSLIATHNEQFF

v_call: TRBV28
d_call: NA
clone_size: NA
j_call: TRBJ2-3
cdr3_nt: TGTGCCATAACCCCTAGGGTCCGAGGGGATACGCAGTATTTT
cdr3_aa: CAITPRVRGDTQYF

v_call: TRBV7-6
d_call: TRBD2
clone_size: many
j_call: TRBJ2-1
cdr3_nt: TGTGCCAGCAGCTTAGCGGGAGGGAAATACAATGAGCAGTTCTTC
cdr3_aa: CASSLAGGKYNEQFF

v_call: TRBV11-2
d_call: NA
clone_size: many
j_call: TRBJ2-7
cdr3_nt: TGTGCCAGCAGCTTTATGGGGGACGAGCAGTACTTC
cdr3_aa: CASSFMGDEQYF

v_call: TRBV20-1
d_call: TRBD1
clone_size: NA
j_call: TRBJ2-2
cdr3_nt: TGCAGTGCTAGACAAGGGACAGGGGGAAACACCGGGGAGCTGTTTTTT
cdr3_aa: CSARQGTGGNTGELFF

v_call: TRBV6-5
d_call: TRBD1
clone_size: NA
j_call: TRBJ1-1
cdr3_nt: TGTGCCAGCAGTTACTCGTTCGGACAGGGGGGGACTGAAGCTTTCTTT
cdr3_aa: CASSYSFGQGGTEAFF

v_call: TRBV7-2
d_call: TRBD1
clone_size: many
j_call: TRBJ1-2
cdr3_nt: TGTGCCAGCAACAACGGACAGGGTCGAAATGGCTACACCTTC
cdr3_aa: CASNNGQGRNGYTF

v_call: TRBV29-1
d_call: NA
clone_size: few
j_call: TRBJ2-7
cdr3_nt: TGCAGCGTTCCGGGAACAACCTTCTACGAGCAGTACTTC
cdr3_aa: CSVPGTTFYEQYF

v_call: TRBV6-6
d_call: NA
clone_size: few
j_call: TRBJ2-7
cdr3_nt: TGTGCCAGCAGTTACAGTCGGGGGATCTACTACGAGCAGTACTTC
cdr3_aa: CASSYSRGIYYEQYF

v_call: TRBV6-2/TRBV6-3
d_call: TRBD1
clone_size: NA
j_call: TRBJ2-7
cdr3_nt: TGTGCCAGCAGACTCCAGACAGGGGAGGACGAGCAGTACTTC
cdr3_aa: CASRLQTGEDEQYF

v_call: TRBV3-1
d_call: TRBD2
clone_size: NA
j_call: TRBJ2-7
cdr3_nt: TGTGCCAGCAGCCAAGTTGTGGCTAGCGGGAGGGCCCCCTACGAGCAGTACTTC
cdr3_aa: CASSQVVASGRAPYEQYF

v_call: TRBV29-1
d_call: NA
clone_size: NA
j_call: TRBJ1-1
cdr3_nt: TGCAGCGTTGTAGTGAACACTGAAGCTTTCTTT
cdr3_aa: CSVVVNTEAFF

v_call: TRBV13
d_call: NA
clone_size: many
j_call: TRBJ2-7
cdr3_nt: TGTGCCAGCAGCTATAAGGTTGAGCAGTACTTC
cdr3_aa: CASSYKVEQYF

v_call: TRBV7-9
d_call: TRBD1
clone_size: few
j_call: TRBJ2-1
cdr3_nt: TGTGCCAGCAGCTTAGCATTCGGCGGGACAGGGACTACCTACAATGAGCAGTTCTTC
cdr3_aa: CASSLAFGGTGTTYNEQFF

v_call: TRBV5-1
d_call: TRBD1
clone_size: NA
j_call: TRBJ2-6
cdr3_nt: TGCGCCAGCAGCTTACAGGGGGCGACCGGGGCCAACGTCCTGACTTTC
cdr3_aa: CASSLQGATGANVLTF

v_call: TRBV7-2
d_call: TRBD2
clone_size: NA
j_call: TRBJ2-1
cdr3_nt: TGCGCCAGCGGGGGGGCAATGTCTAGCTACAATGAGCAGTTCTTC
cdr3_aa: CASGGAMSSYNEQFF

v_call: TRBV18
d_call: NA
clone_size: NA
j_call: TRBJ2-5
cdr3_nt: TGTGCCAGCTCACCCTTCCCGGCTTTCCAAGAGACCCAGTACTTC
cdr3_aa: CASSPFPAFQETQYF

v_call: TRBV28
d_call: NA
clone_size: many
j_call: TRBJ1-2
cdr3_nt: TGTGCCAGCACCCTGGGGGAGATTGTTGGCTACACCTTC
cdr3_aa: CASTLGEIVGYTF

v_call: TRBV5-1
d_call: TRBD1
clone_size: many
j_call: TRBJ2-2
cdr3_nt: TGCGCCAGCAGCTTGAGACAGGGGGACACCGGGGAGCTGTTTTTT
cdr3_aa: CASSLRQGDTGELFF

v_call: TRBV5-1
d_call: TRBD1
clone_size: many
j_call: TRBJ2-7
cdr3_nt: TGCGCCAGCAGCTGGGGGACAGGGGGCATCGGCGAGCAGTACTTC
cdr3_aa: CASSWGTGGIGEQYF

v_call: TRBV19
d_call: TRBD2
clone_size: NA
j_call: TRBJ2-3
cdr3_nt: TGTGCCAGTAGTATTTTGTCGACTAGCGGGCTGAGCACAGATACGCAGTATTTT
cdr3_aa: CASSILSTSGLSTDTQYF

v_call: TRBV28
d_call: NA
clone_size: many
j_call: TRBJ1-2
cdr3_nt: TGTGCCAGCAGTTTGGCCTATGGCTACACCTTC
cdr3_aa: CASSLAYGYTF

v_call: TRBV6-2/TRBV6-3
d_call: NA
clone_size: many
j_call: TRBJ2-7
cdr3_nt: TGTGCCAGCAGTTACGGACTGACGAGCTCCTACGAGCAGTACTTC
cdr3_aa: CASSYGLTSSYEQYF

v_call: TRBV28
d_call: NA
clone_size: many
j_call: TRBJ1-1
cdr3_nt: TGTGCCAGCAGTTTATCCAACGTACAAAATACTGAAGCTTTCTTT
cdr3_aa: CASSLSNVQNTEAFF

v_call: TRBV29-1
d_call: TRBD1
clone_size: NA
j_call: TRBJ2-3
cdr3_nt: TGCAGCGCCAGACAGGGGGCGAAAGATACGCAGTATTTT
cdr3_aa: CSARQGAKDTQYF

v_call: TRBV28
d_call: NA
clone_size: few
j_call: TRBJ1-5
cdr3_nt: TGTGCCAGCAGTTTGGGCTTGGGGGGTAGCAATCAGCCCCAGCATTTT
cdr3_aa: CASSLGLGGSNQPQHF

v_call: TRBV15
d_call: NA
clone_size: few
j_call: TRBJ2-7
cdr3_nt: TGTGCCACCAGCAGAGATAGGTCCCACGAGCAGTACTTC
cdr3_aa: CATSRDRSHEQYF

v_call: TRBV12-3/TRBV12-4
d_call: NA
clone_size: few
j_call: TRBJ2-2
cdr3_nt: TGTGCCAGCAGTTGGGGCAGGGCGGCCGGGGAGCTGTTTTTT
cdr3_aa: CASSWGRAAGELFF

v_call: TRBV4-1
d_call: NA
clone_size: NA
j_call: TRBJ2-3
cdr3_nt: TGCGCCAGCAGCCAAGAGGGTCCCGATACGCAGTATTTT
cdr3_aa: CASSQEGPDTQYF

v_call: TRBV19
d_call: NA
clone_size: few
j_call: TRBJ1-1
cdr3_nt: TGTGCCAGTAGGCCCTGGAAGGACACAACTGAAGCTTTCTTT
cdr3_aa: CASRPWKDTTEAFF

v_call: TRBV14
d_call: NA
clone_size: NA
j_call: TRBJ1-6
cdr3_nt: TGTGCCAGCAGCCAAGAGGGGTTCTCCTCACCCCTCCACTTT
cdr3_aa: CASSQEGFSSPLHF

v_call: TRBV6-1
d_call: NA
clone_size: NA
j_call: TRBJ1-5
cdr3_nt: TGTGCCAGCAGCCCAACCGGGGCAGGGCATCAGCCCCAGCATTTT
cdr3_aa: CASSPTGAGHQPQHF

v_call: TRBV28
d_call: NA
clone_size: few
j_call: TRBJ2-3
cdr3_nt: TGTGCCAGCAGTTTGGGGGACAACTCAGATACGCAGTATTTT
cdr3_aa: CASSLGDNSDTQYF

v_call: TRBV10-2
d_call: TRBD2
clone_size: NA
j_call: TRBJ2-7
cdr3_nt: TGCGCCAGCGCGGGGCGGGAGGGCCGAAGCGAGCAGTACTTC
cdr3_aa: CASAGREGRSEQYF

v_call: TRBV20-1
d_call: TRBD2
clone_size: few
j_call: TRBJ2-3
cdr3_nt: TGCAGTGCTAGTATACTCGGACTAGCGGGAAGGACAGATACGCAGTATTTT
cdr3_aa: CSASILGLAGRTDTQYF

v_call: TRBV15
d_call: NA
clone_size: many
j_call: TRBJ2-5
cdr3_nt: TGTGCCACCAGCACGGGAGCGGACCACCAAGAGACCCAGTACTTC
cdr3_aa: CATSTGADHQETQYF

v_call: TRBV20-1
d_call: TRBD2
clone_size: many
j_call: TRBJ2-5
cdr3_nt: TGCAGTGCTTACGGAGTTTGGCGGGAGAAGGCAGAGACCCAGTACTTC
cdr3_aa: CSAYGVWREKAETQYF

v_call: TRBV7-9
d_call: NA
clone_size: NA
j_call: TRBJ1-4
cdr3_nt: TGTGCCAGCAGCCGAACCGGGGGTTCAACTAATGAAAAACTGTTTTTT
cdr3_aa: CASSRTGGSTNEKLFF

v_call: TRBV5-1
d_call: NA
clone_size: NA
j_call: TRBJ2-7
cdr3_nt: TGCGCCAGCGGTCAAGACCCTGGCCCCCAGGACGAGCAGTACTTC
cdr3_aa: CASGQDPGPQDEQYF

v_call: TRBV27
d_call: TRBD1
clone_size: many
j_call: TRBJ1-2
cdr3_nt: TGTGCCAGCAGCCGCAAGACAGGGCCCTATGGCTACACCTTC
cdr3_aa: CASSRKTGPYGYTF

v_call: TRBV7-2
d_call: TRBD2
clone_size: NA
j_call: TRBJ2-5
cdr3_nt: TGTGCCAGCAGCCCCAACCGGACTAGCGGGTCGATGGAAGAGACCCAGTACTTC
cdr3_aa: CASSPNRTSGSMEETQYF

v_call: TRBV30
d_call: TRBD1
clone_size: many
j_call: TRBJ2-5
cdr3_nt: TGTGCCGGGACTTGGACAGGGAGAGAGACCCAGTACTTC
cdr3_aa: CAGTWTGRETQYF

v_call: TRBV12-3/TRBV12-4
d_call: NA
clone_size: few
j_call: TRBJ2-1
cdr3_nt: TGTGCCAGCAGCTCTCGTGGGGATCTAACGGGTAATGAGCAGTTCTTC
cdr3_aa: CASSSRGDLTGNEQFF

v_call: TRBV11-2
d_call: TRBD1
clone_size: many
j_call: TRBJ2-1
cdr3_nt: TGTGCCAGCAGCACAAACAGGGGGTCCTACAATGAGCAGTTCTTC
cdr3_aa: CASSTNRGSYNEQFF

v_call: TRBV5-1
d_call: TRBD1
clone_size: few
j_call: TRBJ1-1
cdr3_nt: TGCGCCAGCAGCACCCGGGACAGGGGAACTTCTGAAGCTTTCTTT
cdr3_aa: CASSTRDRGTSEAFF

v_call: TRBV5-1
d_call: NA
clone_size: many
j_call: TRBJ2-7
cdr3_nt: TGCGCCAGCAGCTTGGACAGAAAAGAGCAGTACTTC
cdr3_aa: CASSLDRKEQYF

v_call: TRBV19
d_call: NA
clone_size: NA
j_call: TRBJ1-4
cdr3_nt: TGTGCCAGTAGTGCAGTTGAAAAACTGTTTTTT
cdr3_aa: CASSAVEKLFF

v_call: TRBV20-1
d_call: NA
clone_size: many
j_call: TRBJ2-5
cdr3_nt: TGCAGTGCTAGACCCCTGGCGGAAGAGACCCAGTACTTC
cdr3_aa: CSARPLAEETQYF

v_call: TRBV28
d_call: NA
clone_size: many
j_call: TRBJ1-5
cdr3_nt: TGTGCCAGCAGCCCCCGACTCCCGAGGGATCAGCCCCAGCATTTT
cdr3_aa: CASSPRLPRDQPQHF

v_call: TRBV7-9
d_call: TRBD1
clone_size: few
j_call: TRBJ2-7
cdr3_nt: TGTGCCAGCAGCTTAGTGGGGGGGACAGGGGATGACGAGCAGTACTTC
cdr3_aa: CASSLVGGTGDDEQYF

v_call: TRBV19
d_call: NA
clone_size: few
j_call: TRBJ1-1
cdr3_nt: TGTGCCAGTAGCAAGGGCCTCCTTACAACTGAAGCTTTCTTT
cdr3_aa: CASSKGLLTTEAFF

v_call: TRBV5-4
d_call: NA
clone_size: NA
j_call: TRBJ2-7
cdr3_nt: TGTGCCAGCAAGGCTGACGGGGCCTCCTACGAGCAGTACTTC
cdr3_aa: CASKADGASYEQYF

v_call: TRBV7-9
d_call: NA
clone_size: NA
j_call: TRBJ2-7
cdr3_nt: TGTGCCAGCAGCGCCGACATGACCACCTACGAGCAGTACTTC
cdr3_aa: CASSADMTTYEQYF

v_call: TRBV16
d_call: NA
clone_size: NA
j_call: TRBJ1-2
cdr3_nt: TGTGCCAGCAGCCAAAGACGGATGAACTATGGCTACACCTTC
cdr3_aa: CASSQRRMNYGYTF